Here is one T cell receptor beta chain with its context. Assignment of participants to cohorts was predicated upon participant-reported clinical history. Method: immunoSEQ multiplex PCR; TCRdb's copy keeps in-frame clones and lacks some. The sample includes some 210,000 clones, 81% seen only once; the top ten take more than 8.5%. Between the trimmed V and J ends, which lost 0 bases and 2 bases, there was a span of 14 bases. Germline V gives CDR1 LGHNA, CDR2 YSLEER. There are 16 residues in the CDR3. This sample was included in a study of blood T cell repertoires in COVID-19. The V and J genes are TRBV4-3 and TRBJ2-7, with D perhaps matching TRBD1 (5 bases). Sequencing was carried out using PBMCs or T cells enriched from blood (not recorded which). The TCR sequence derives from a woman aged 45 to 65 with acute COVID-19. DNA for the CDR3: TGCGCCAGCAGCCAAGATATTGGGCTAGGGGCCTACGAGCAGTACTTC. Amino acid sequence: CASSQDIGLGAYEQYF.